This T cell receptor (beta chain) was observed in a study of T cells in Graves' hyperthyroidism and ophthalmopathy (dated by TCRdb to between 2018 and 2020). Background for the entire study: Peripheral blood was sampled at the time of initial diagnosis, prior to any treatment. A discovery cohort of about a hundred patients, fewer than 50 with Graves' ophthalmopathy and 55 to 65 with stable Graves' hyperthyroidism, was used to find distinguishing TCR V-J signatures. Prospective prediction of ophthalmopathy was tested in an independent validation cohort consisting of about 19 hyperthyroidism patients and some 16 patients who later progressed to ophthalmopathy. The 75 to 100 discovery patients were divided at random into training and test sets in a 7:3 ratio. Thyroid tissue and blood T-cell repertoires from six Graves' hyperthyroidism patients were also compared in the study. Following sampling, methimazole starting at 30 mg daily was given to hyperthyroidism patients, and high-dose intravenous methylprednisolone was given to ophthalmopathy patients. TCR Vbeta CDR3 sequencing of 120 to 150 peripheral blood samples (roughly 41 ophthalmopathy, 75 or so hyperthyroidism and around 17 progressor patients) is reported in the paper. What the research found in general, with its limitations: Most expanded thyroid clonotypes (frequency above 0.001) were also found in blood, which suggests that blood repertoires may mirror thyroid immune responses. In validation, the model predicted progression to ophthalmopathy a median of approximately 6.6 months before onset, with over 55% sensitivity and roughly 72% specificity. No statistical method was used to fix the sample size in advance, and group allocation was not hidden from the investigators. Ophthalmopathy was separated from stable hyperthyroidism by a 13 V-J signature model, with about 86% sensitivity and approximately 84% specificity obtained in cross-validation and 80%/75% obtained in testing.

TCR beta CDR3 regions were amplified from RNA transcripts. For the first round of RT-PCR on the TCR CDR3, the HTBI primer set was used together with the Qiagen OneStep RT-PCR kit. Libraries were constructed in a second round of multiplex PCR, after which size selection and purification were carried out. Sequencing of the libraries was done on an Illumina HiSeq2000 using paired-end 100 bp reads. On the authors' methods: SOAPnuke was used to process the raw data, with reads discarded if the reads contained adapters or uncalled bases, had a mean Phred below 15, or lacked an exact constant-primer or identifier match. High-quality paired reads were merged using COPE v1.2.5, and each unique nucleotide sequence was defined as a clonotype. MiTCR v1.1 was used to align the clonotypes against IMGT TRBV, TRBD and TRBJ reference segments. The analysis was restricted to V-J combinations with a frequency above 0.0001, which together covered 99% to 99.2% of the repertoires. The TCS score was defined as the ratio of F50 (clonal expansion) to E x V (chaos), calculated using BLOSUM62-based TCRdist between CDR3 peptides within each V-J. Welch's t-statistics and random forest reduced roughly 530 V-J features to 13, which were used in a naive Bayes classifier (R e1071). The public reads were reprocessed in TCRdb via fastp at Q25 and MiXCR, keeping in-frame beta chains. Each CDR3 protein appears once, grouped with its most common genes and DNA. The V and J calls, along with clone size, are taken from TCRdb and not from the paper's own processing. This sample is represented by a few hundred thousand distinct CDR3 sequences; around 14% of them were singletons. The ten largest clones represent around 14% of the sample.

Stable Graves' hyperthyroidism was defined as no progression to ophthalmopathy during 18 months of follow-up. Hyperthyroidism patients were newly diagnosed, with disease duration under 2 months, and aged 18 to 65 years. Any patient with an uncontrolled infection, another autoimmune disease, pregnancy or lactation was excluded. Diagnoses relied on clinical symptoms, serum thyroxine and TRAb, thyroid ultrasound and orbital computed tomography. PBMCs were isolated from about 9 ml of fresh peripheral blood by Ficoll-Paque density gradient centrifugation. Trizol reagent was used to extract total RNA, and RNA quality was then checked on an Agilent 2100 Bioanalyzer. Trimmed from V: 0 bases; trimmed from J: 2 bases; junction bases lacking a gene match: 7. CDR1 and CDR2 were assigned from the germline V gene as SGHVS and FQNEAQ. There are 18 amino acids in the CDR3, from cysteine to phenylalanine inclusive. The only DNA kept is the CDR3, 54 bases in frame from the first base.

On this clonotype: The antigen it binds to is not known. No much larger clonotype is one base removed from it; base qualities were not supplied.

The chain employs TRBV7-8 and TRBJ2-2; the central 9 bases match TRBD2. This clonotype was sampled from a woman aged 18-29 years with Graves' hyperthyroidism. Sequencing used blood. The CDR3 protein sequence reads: CASSLAFRLAGNTGELFF. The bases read TGTGCCAGCAGCTTAGCGTTCAGGCTAGCGGGAAACACCGGGGAGCTGTTTTTT.